This T cell receptor beta chain was sequenced in a study of siplizumab effects on memory and regulatory T cells. Profiling relied on immunoSEQ multiplex PCR, and the TCRdb table lists in-frame clones only, not all of them. The data hold tens of thousands of clones, with over 70% observed a single time. The germline V gene has CDR1 MGHRA and CDR2 YSYEKL. This CDR3 has 16 residues. V lost 2 bases to trimming and J lost 2 bases; unmatched junction nucleotides: 5. Whole-study results and caveats: Versus roughly 27% in controls, the mappable alloreactive CD4+ clones averaged about 63% Treg-derived with siplizumab. Sequences below about 10^-5 frequency were poorly captured, and few alloreactive clones mapped to unstimulated subsets. Greater diversity than memory cells seemed evident in naive T cells, which also appeared to be major alloresponse contributors. Siplizumab cultures yielded proliferating Tregs whose suppressive function was not confirmed.

A remark on this clone: Its antigen is unidentified.

The V call is TRBV4-1, the J call TRBJ2-3; 9 positions match TRBD1. Sample: Tregs sorted from blood. The TCR was taken from a human donor in good health. CDR3 nucleotide sequence: TGCGCCAGCAGCCAATGGGGACAGGGCCCCACAGATACGCAGTATTTT. This codes for CASSQWGQGPTDTQYF.